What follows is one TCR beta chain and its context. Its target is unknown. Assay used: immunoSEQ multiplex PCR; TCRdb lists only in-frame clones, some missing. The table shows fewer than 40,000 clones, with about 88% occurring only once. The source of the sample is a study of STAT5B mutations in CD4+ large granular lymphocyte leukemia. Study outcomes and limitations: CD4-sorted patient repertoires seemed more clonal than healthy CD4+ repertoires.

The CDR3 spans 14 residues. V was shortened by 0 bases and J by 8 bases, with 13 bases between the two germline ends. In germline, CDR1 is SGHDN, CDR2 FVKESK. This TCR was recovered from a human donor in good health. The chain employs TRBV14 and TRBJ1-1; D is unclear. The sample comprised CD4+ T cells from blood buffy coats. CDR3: CASSQDRVRAEAFF. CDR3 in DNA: TGTGCCAGCAGCCAAGATAGAGTGCGCGCAGAAGCTTTCTTT.